In its sample, the clone carrying this TCR beta chain was seen once. Its matching antigen is unknown. The CDR3 totals 18 residues. Germline CDR1 and CDR2: KGHDR and SFDVKD. After removal of 5 bases from V and 0 bases from J, the junction contained 7 bases not matched to a gene. The data stem from a study of T cell responses to AZD1222 COVID-19 vaccine. Regarding the study as a whole: Close to half of spike-specific TCRs reportedly recognize unmutated variant regions. The donor cohort was predominantly white British with a female majority, and clonal diversity may have been underestimated.

TCRdb's copy holds only in-frame clones and misses some; the assay was immunoSEQ multiplex PCR. Among 130,000 to 150,000 clones, 80% to 90% were seen once, and the ten largest hold approximately 5.1%. Material: peripheral blood, obtained on day 0 of AZD1222 vaccination. The chain is built from TRBV24-1 and TRBJ2-6, with 9 bases aligning to TRBD1. The source is an adult in good health. The CDR3 spells CATSGRTGESSGANVLTF. The CDR3 bases are TGTGCCACCAGTGGTCGGACAGGGGAAAGCTCTGGGGCCAACGTCCTGACTTTC.